The entry below describes one T cell receptor (beta chain). This sample is part of a study of blood T cell repertoires in COVID-19. Turning to the study itself: The United States, Italy and Spain supplied acute and convalescent COVID-19 samples.

Symptom resolution, clearance, or two negative PCRs marked donors in Cohort 3 as recovered. Sequencing used immunoSEQ multiplex PCR; TCRdb keeps in-frame clones, though not all of them. The table lists just over 300,000 clones, about nine tenths of them singletons. The CDR3 extends over 15 amino acids. Germline CDR1 reads SGHAT; CDR2 reads FQNNGV. The V segment lost 7 bases and the J segment 10 bases; nucleotides outside the gene matches: 16. The J gene is TRBJ2-1, the V gene TRBV11-2; 7 nucleotides agree with TRBD2. Material: PBMCs or T cells enriched from blood (not recorded which). This clonotype originated in a man between 25 and 39 years old who had recovered from COVID-19. As DNA, the CDR3 is TGTGCCAGCAAGGGAGGGACTTTTTTTCAGGAGGAGCAGTTCTTC. Protein: CASKGGTFFQEEQFF.